The clone carrying this TCR beta chain has more than one count but fewer than ten. Its antigen is currently unknown. V was cut by 3 bases and J by 3 bases, with 9 bases left in between. CDR3 length: 13 residues. Germline CDR1 is SGHNT and CDR2 is YYREEE (reference sequence). This specimen belongs to a study of T-cell reconstitution after alpha-beta-depleted transplantation in children. Study outcomes and limitations: Surviving recipient T cells and thymic progenitors underlay high day-60 TCRbeta diversity in some patients.

Preparation of the TCRbeta library was carried out with unique molecular identifiers. In TCRdb, the PCR reads were re-called with MiXCR into one record per CDR3 protein. The table lists under 850,000 distinct CDR3 sequences, about 12% of them singletons. The sample in question was PBMCs, obtained before TCRalphabeta/CD19-depleted stem cell transplant. The chain combines TRBV5-4 with TRBJ1-1, with a possible D match to TRBD1 (5 bases). The sequence came from a girl aged 2-10 years with congenital amegakaryocytic thrombocytopenia, due to receive a stem cell transplant. CDR3 nucleotide sequence: TGTGCCAGCAGCTATGACAGCTACACTGAAGCTTTCTTT. Its protein is CASSYDSYTEAFF.